Presented here are 9 T cell receptor beta chains from one specimen sequenced in a study of T cell responses to AZD1222 COVID-19 vaccine. Repertoires were generated with immunoSEQ multiplex PCR, while TCRdb's copy carries only in-frame clones and drops some. The table includes some 98,000 clones, about 88% detected once. The sequencing used peripheral blood, collected on day 0 of AZD1222 vaccination. These receptors were obtained from an adult in good health.

This chain connects TRBV9 to TRBJ2-5; the match to TRBD1 covers 9 bases. Trimming cost V 2 bases and J 5 bases; bases outside gene matches: 10. This CDR3 region has 16 residues. The germline V gene has CDR1 SGDLS and CDR2 YYNGEE. In DNA form, the CDR3 reads TGTGCCAGCAGCGTGCGGACAGGGACAGGGATGGAGACCCAGTACTTC. Translation gives CASSVRTGTGMETQYF. The full variable domain, in which reference TRBV9 and TRBJ2-5 provide the parts outside the CDR3, is DSGVTQTPKHLITATGQRVTLRCSPRSGDLSVYWYQQSLDQGLQFLIQYYNGEERAKGNILERFSAQQFPDLHSELNLSSLELGDSALYFCASSVRTGTGMETQYFGPGTRLLVL.

The V call is TRBV19, the J call TRBJ1-1; TRBD1 matches 7 bases. The CDR3 is made up of 15 amino acids. Germline values: CDR1 LNHDA, CDR2 SQIVND (reference sequence). The V gene end was trimmed by 4 bases and the J gene end by 1 base; junction bases not matched to a gene: 6. This CDR3 is CASSTLRGGNTEAFF. The CDR3 DNA reads as TGTGCCAGTAGTACCCTCAGGGGGGGGAACACTGAAGCTTTCTTT.

V and J are TRBV27 and TRBJ1-5; the match to TRBD1 covers 7 bases. V shed 5 bases and J 8 bases; nucleotides not matched to a gene: 9. The CDR3 contains 14 residues. Germline V gives CDR1 MNHEY, CDR2 SMNVEV (reference sequence). The CDR3 DNA reads TGTGCCAGCAGTGTCACAGGGGTAGGTGAGCCCCAGCATTTT. Protein: CASSVTGVGEPQHF.

CDR3 region: CAIRGGVMNTEAFF. In DNA, the CDR3 is TGTGCCATCAGGGGGGGTGTTATGAACACTGAAGCTTTCTTT. The rearrangement joins TRBV10-3 to TRBJ1-1; perhaps TRBD1 as D (5 bases). The CDR3 contains 14 residues. Looked up from germline, CDR1 is ENHRY and CDR2 is SYGVKD. Trimming left V 6 bases short and J 0 bases short, with 11 bases between.

The chain links TRBV21-1 to TRBJ2-3; the table's D call, TRBD2, was not checked against the DNA. TRBV21-1 counts as a pseudogene. This CDR3 has 16 residues. The chain's CDR3 is CASSKGASGGSDTQYF. CDR3 coding DNA: TGTGCCAGCAGCAAGGGGGCTAGCGGAGGATCAGATACGCAGTATTTT.

The chain couples TRBV30 to TRBJ1-1, with D possibly TRBD1 on 6 matching bases. Germline lookup yields CDR1 GTSNPN and CDR2 SVGIG (reference sequence). V was shortened by 0 bases and J by 1 base, with 21 bases between the two germline ends. This CDR3 comprises 18 residues. Here the CDR3 reads CAWSVRKKGGSGNTEAFF. For the CDR3, the DNA is TGTGCCTGGAGTGTACGAAAGAAAGGGGGGTCGGGGAACACTGAAGCTTTCTTT. The full variable domain, with the rest looked up from reference TRBV30 and TRBJ1-1, is SQTIHQWPATLVQPVGSPLSLECTVEGTSNPNLYWYRQAAGRGLQLLFYSVGIGQISSEVPQNLSASRPQDRQFILSSKKLLLSDSGFYLCAWSVRKKGGSGNTEAFFGQGTRLTVV.

V usage is TRBV4-2 and J usage is TRBJ1-5, with 7 bases matching TRBD1. This CDR3 spans 13 amino acids. With 2 bases clipped from V and 6 bases from J, the junction kept 1 base outside the gene matches. Germline V gene data show CDR1 as LGHNA and CDR2 as YNFKEQ. The CDR3 nucleotides read TGTGCCAGCAGCCAACAGGGGGGTCAGCCCCAGCATTTT. Encoded protein: CASSQQGGQPQHF.

The V and J genes are TRBV4-1 and TRBJ1-1; D is undetermined. Germline V gives CDR1 MGHRA, CDR2 YSYEKL. The CDR3 length is 14 residues. V was clipped by 0 bases and J by 6 bases, with 11 bases between them. CDR3 sequence (DNA): TGCGCCAGCAGCCAAGATCCCGGAACGGCTGAAGCTTTCTTT. It specifies CASSQDPGTAEAFF.

This chain connects TRBV7-3 to TRBJ2-5; TRBD2 matches 12 bases. CDR3 length: 16 amino acids. The trim removed 5 bases at V and 7 bases at J, leaving 11 bases unmatched. CDR1 SGHTA and CDR2 FQGTGA come from the germline V gene. The CDR3 DNA is TGTGCCAGCAGCCCCCTAGCGGGGGGGCCGCAGGGGACCCAGTACTTC. This encodes CASSPLAGGPQGTQYF.